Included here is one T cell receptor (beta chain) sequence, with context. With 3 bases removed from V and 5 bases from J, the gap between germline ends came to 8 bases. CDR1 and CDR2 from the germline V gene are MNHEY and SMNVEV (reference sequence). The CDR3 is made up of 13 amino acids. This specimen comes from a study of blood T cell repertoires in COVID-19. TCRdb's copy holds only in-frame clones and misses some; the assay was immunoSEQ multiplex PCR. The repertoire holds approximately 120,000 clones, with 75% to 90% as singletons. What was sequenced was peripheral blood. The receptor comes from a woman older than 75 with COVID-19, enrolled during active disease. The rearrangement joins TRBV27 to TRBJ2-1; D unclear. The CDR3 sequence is CASSFSEDNEQFF. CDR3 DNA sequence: TGTGCCAGCAGTTTCAGCGAAGACAATGAGCAGTTCTTC.